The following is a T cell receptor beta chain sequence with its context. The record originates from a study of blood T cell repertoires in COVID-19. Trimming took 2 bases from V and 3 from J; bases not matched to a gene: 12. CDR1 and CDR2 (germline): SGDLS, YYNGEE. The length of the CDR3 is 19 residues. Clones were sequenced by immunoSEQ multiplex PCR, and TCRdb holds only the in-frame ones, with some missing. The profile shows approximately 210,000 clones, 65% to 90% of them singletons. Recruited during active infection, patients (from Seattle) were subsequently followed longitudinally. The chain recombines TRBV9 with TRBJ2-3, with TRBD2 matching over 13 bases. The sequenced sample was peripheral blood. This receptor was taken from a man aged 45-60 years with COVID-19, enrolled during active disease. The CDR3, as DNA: TGTGCCAGCAGCGTCGGACTAGCGGGAGTTGGGTCGGGTACAGATACGCAGTATTTT. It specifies CASSVGLAGVGSGTDTQYF.